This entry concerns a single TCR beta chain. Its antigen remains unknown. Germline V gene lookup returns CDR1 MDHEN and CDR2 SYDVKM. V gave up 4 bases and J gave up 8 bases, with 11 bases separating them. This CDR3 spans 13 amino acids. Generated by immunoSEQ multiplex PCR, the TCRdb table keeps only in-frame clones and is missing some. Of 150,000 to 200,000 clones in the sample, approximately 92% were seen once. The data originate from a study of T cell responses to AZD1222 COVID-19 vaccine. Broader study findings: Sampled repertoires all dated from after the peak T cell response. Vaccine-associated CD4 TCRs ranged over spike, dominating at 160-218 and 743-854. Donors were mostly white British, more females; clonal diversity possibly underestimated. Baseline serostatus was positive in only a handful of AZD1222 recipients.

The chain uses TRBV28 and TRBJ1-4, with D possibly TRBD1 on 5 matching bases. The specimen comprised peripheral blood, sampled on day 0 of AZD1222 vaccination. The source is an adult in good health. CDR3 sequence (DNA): TGTGCCAGCAGTTCCGGGGCGGGGGAAAAACTGTTTTTT. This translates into CASSSGAGEKLFF.